The rows below give T cell receptor beta chains drawn from one sample of a study of blood T cell repertoires in COVID-19. Measured with immunoSEQ multiplex PCR; TCRdb has only the in-frame clones, and not every one. The sample consists of over 250,000 clones, around nine tenths of them appearing once. The sample consisted of PBMCs or T cells enriched from blood (not recorded which). The receptors stem from a woman aged 55-69 years who had recovered from COVID-19. CDR3s include the opening cysteine and the closing phenylalanine or tryptophan. A D gene is named only where the DNA matches it firmly.

v_call: TRBV4-2; j_call: TRBJ2-7; d_call: TRBD1; cdr3_aa: CASSPDRSSYEQYF; cdr3_nt: TGTGCCAGCAGCCCGGACAGGAGCTCCTACGAGCAGTACTTC
v_call: TRBV9; j_call: TRBJ2-7; d_call: -; cdr3_aa: CASSGGLSYEQYF; cdr3_nt: TGTGCCAGCAGCGGGGGACTTTCCTACGAGCAGTACTTC
v_call: TRBV5-1; j_call: TRBJ2-5; d_call: -; cdr3_aa: CASSGGTAEGETQYF; cdr3_nt: TGCGCCAGCAGCGGAGGGACAGCGGAGGGGGAGACCCAGTACTTC
v_call: TRBV10-3; j_call: TRBJ2-1; d_call: -; cdr3_aa: CAIIPPGVGADEQFF; cdr3_nt: TGTGCCATCATTCCCCCAGGCGTGGGGGCGGATGAGCAGTTCTTC
v_call: TRBV9; j_call: TRBJ1-2; d_call: TRBD1; cdr3_aa: CASSKGTGYGYTF; cdr3_nt: TGTGCCAGCAGCAAAGGGACAGGCTATGGCTACACCTTC
v_call: TRBV2; j_call: TRBJ2-5; d_call: -; cdr3_aa: CASSILLQETQYF; cdr3_nt: TGTGCCAGCAGTATCCTGTTACAAGAGACCCAGTACTTC
v_call: TRBV5-1; j_call: TRBJ2-7; d_call: TRBD1; cdr3_aa: CASSSQGTGHYEQYF; cdr3_nt: TGCGCCAGCAGCTCCCAGGGGACAGGGCACTACGAGCAGTACTTC
v_call: TRBV30; j_call: TRBJ1-2; d_call: -; cdr3_aa: CAWTPGVLKNYGYTF; cdr3_nt: TGTGCCTGGACACCGGGGGTACTCAAAAACTATGGCTACACCTTC
v_call: TRBV30; j_call: TRBJ2-3; d_call: TRBD2; cdr3_aa: CVLESGSTPTQYF; cdr3_nt: TGTGTCCTGGAAAGCGGGAGTACTCCTACGCAGTATTTT
v_call: TRBV18; j_call: TRBJ1-3; d_call: -; cdr3_aa: CASSPLDGGVRGSGNTIYF; cdr3_nt: TGTGCCAGCTCACCACTTGACGGGGGTGTAAGGGGCTCCGGAAACACCATATATTTT
v_call: TRBV5-1; j_call: TRBJ1-2; d_call: TRBD1; cdr3_aa: CASSLSVSGQQIFYGYTF; cdr3_nt: TGCGCCAGCAGCTTGAGTGTATCGGGACAGCAAATTTTCTATGGCTACACCTTC
v_call: TRBV27; j_call: TRBJ2-7; d_call: -; cdr3_aa: CASSFARETPPERQYF; cdr3_nt: TGTGCCAGCAGTTTCGCCCGGGAGACACCGCCGGAGCGGCAGTACTTC
v_call: TRBV29-1; j_call: TRBJ2-7; d_call: -; cdr3_aa: CSVRYRSYEQYF; cdr3_nt: TGCAGCGTTCGTTACAGGAGCTACGAGCAGTACTTC
v_call: TRBV29-1; j_call: TRBJ2-3; d_call: TRBD2; cdr3_aa: CSAPSGGGADTQYF; cdr3_nt: TGCAGCGCCCCTAGCGGGGGAGGGGCAGATACGCAGTATTTT
v_call: TRBV6-1; j_call: TRBJ1-5; d_call: -; cdr3_aa: CASSEVGGHQPQHF; cdr3_nt: TGTGCCAGCAGTGAAGTGGGGGGACATCAGCCCCAGCATTTT
v_call: TRBV3-1/TRBV3-2; j_call: TRBJ1-4; d_call: -; cdr3_aa: CASSQTGALSNEKLFF; cdr3_nt: TGTGCCAGCAGCCAAACGGGTGCACTGTCTAATGAAAAACTGTTTTTT